The clone carrying this T cell receptor (beta chain) is a singleton in its sample. Its matching antigen is unknown. TCRdb keeps only in-frame clones here, not all; method: immunoSEQ multiplex PCR. Here the sample spans about 820,000 clones, around 92% being singletons. This CDR3 has 16 residues. Trimming removed 5 bases from V and 3 bases from J; junction bases left unmatched: 10. CDR1 is LNHNV, CDR2 YYDKDF, per germline (reference sequence). The data are from a study of shared clonotypes between healthy human individuals. General study points: Among donors, sharing of clonotypes was expected to be affected by sequencing depth. When compared with the clonotypes that were shared by all four sorted-subset donors, the non-shared clonotypes turned out to have lower generation probabilities. Few donors limited the genetic and exposure-history diversity represented.

Naive CD8 cells were CD45RO-negative, positively selected for CCR7, excluding terminally differentiated effector memory CD45RA+ cells. The sample comprised naive CD8+ T cells sorted from blood. This sequence joins TRBV15 and TRBJ2-5, with 9 bases lining up with TRBD2. The TCR sequence derives from a man aged 25-40 years in good health. CDR3 DNA: TGTGCCACCAGCCCCGGCGGACTAGCGACCGAAGAGACCCAGTACTTC. As protein: CATSPGGLATEETQYF.